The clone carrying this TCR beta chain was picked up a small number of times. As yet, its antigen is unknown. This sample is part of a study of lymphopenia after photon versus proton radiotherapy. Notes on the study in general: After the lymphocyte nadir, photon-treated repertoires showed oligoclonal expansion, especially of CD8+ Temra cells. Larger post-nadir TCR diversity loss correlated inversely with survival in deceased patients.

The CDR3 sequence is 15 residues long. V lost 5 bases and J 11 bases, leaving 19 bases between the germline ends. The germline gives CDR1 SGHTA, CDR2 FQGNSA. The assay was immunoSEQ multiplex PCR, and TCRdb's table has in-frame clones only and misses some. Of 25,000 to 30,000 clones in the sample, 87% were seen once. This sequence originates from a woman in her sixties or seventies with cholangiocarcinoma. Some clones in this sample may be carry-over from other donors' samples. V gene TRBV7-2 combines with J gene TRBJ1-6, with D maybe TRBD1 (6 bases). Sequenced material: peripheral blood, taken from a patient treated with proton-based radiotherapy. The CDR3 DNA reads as TGTGCCAGCAGCCCCCAGGCAGGGGAAGTAACACCCCTCCACTTT. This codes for CASSPQAGEVTPLHF. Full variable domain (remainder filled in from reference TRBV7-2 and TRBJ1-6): GAGVSQSPSNKVTEKGKDVELRCDPISGHTALYWYRQSLGQGLEFLIYFQGNSAPDKSGLPSDRFSAERTGGSVSTLTIQRTQQEDSAVYLCASSPQAGEVTPLHFGNGTRLTVT.